The 15 T cell receptor beta chains reported below all come from one sample, sequenced in a study of blood T cell repertoires in COVID-19. Only in-frame clones appear in the TCRdb table, and some are missing; sequencing was by immunoSEQ multiplex PCR. The sample lists about 50,000 clones; roughly 86% were seen once. Sequencing used peripheral blood. The receptors were sampled from a man aged 40-50 years with active COVID-19.

The chain combines TRBV7-6 with TRBJ2-2; D is possibly TRBD1 (6 bases). Trimming removed 5 bases from V and 4 bases from J, with 14 bases in between. The CDR3 totals 15 residues. Germline CDR1 SGHVS, CDR2 FNYEAQ. The CDR3 coding sequence is TGTGCCAGCAGCCACGCTGGACAGCTCACCGGGGAGCTGTTTTTT. Translating gives CASSHAGQLTGELFF.

This clone has more than one count but fewer than ten. The chain joins TRBV5-1 to TRBJ2-3, with 7 positions matching TRBD1. The CDR3 consists of 16 residues. Looked up from germline, CDR1 is SGHRS and CDR2 is YFSETQ. Trimming removed 3 bases from V and 0 bases from J; junction bases left unmatched: 7. The CDR3 DNA is TGCGCCAGCAGCTCCCACGGGACAGCTAGCACAGATACGCAGTATTTT. Amino acids: CASSSHGTASTDTQYF.

The chain couples TRBV10-3 to TRBJ1-1, with TRBD1 matching 9 bases. Trimming removed 10 bases from V and 4 bases from J; junction bases left unmatched: 7. Germline lookup yields CDR1 ENHRY and CDR2 SYGVKD. The CDR3 loop spans 13 amino acids. Here the CDR3 reads CASTGTGLTEAFF. The CDR3 bases are TGTGCCAGCACCGGGACAGGGCTCACTGAAGCTTTCTTT.

This clone counts as medium-sized. The rearrangement joins TRBV4-2 to TRBJ2-7; the match to TRBD1 covers 8 bases. CDR1 is LGHNA, CDR2 YNFKEQ, per germline. There are 14 residues in the CDR3. J gave up 4 bases and V 1 base, and 3 bases lay outside the gene matches. CDR3 loop: CASSQGTGRYEQYF. The CDR3 bases are TGTGCCAGCAGCCAAGGGACAGGGAGGTACGAGCAGTACTTC.

The table lists this clone with a few counts. The chain couples TRBV7-8 to TRBJ2-3; the D gene is possibly TRBD2 (6 bases). The CDR3 contains 15 residues. Germline CDR1 is SGHVS and CDR2 is FQNEAQ. V was shortened by 1 base and J by 1 base, with 9 bases between the two germline ends. The CDR3 DNA reads TGTGCCAGCAGCTTAGTCGGGAGCGGCACAGATACGCAGTATTTT. It translates to CASSLVGSGTDTQYF.

The rearrangement uses TRBV7-2 and TRBJ2-6; D ambiguous. Trimming took 7 bases from V and 0 from J, leaving 19 bases between them. Germline CDR1 reads SGHTA; CDR2 reads FQGNSA. This CDR3 region has 18 residues. CDR3 nucleotide sequence: TGTGCCAGCACCGCGACCGCCGCAGGCCGCTCTGGGGCCAACGTCCTGACTTTC. As protein: CASTATAAGRSGANVLTF.

The CDR3 DNA reads as TGTGCTAGTGGTTTGGAGACTAGCATCTACAATGAGCAGTTCTTC. It specifies CASGLETSIYNEQFF. The rearrangement uses TRBV12-5 and TRBJ2-1; 7 bases fit TRBD2. V dropped 1 base and J dropped 3; count of bases not matched to a gene: 3. This CDR3 has 15 residues. Looked up from germline, CDR1 is LGHNT and CDR2 is FRNRAP.

The table lists this clone with a count of one. The chain is built from TRBV19 and TRBJ2-1, with D possibly matching TRBD2 (6 bases). CDR3 length: 14 amino acids. Germline values: CDR1 LNHDA, CDR2 SQIVND (reference sequence). The germline V and J ends were trimmed by 5 bases and 6 bases, with 14 bases remaining between them. The CDR3 nucleotides are TGTGCCAGTAGTTCCTCGGGACTCCTCAATGAGCAGTTCTTC. It encodes CASSSSGLLNEQFF. Together with reference TRBV19 and TRBJ2-1, the CDR3 gives the full variable domain: DGGITQSPKYLFRKEGQNVTLSCEQNLNHDAMYWYRQDPGQGLRLIYYSQIVNDFQKGDIAEGYSVSREKKESFPLTVTSAQKNPTAFYLCASSSSGLLNEQFFGPGTRLTVL.

This clone is a singleton in its sample. V gene TRBV4-1 combines with J gene TRBJ2-1, with D maybe TRBD1 (5 bases). This CDR3 is built from 15 residues. The germline V gene has CDR1 MGHRA and CDR2 YSYEKL. Trimming removed 3 bases at V and 2 bases at J, with 11 bases between. The CDR3 nucleotides are TGCGCCAGCAGCCAGTCGACAGATGCCTACAATGAGCAGTTCTTC. Protein: CASSQSTDAYNEQFF.

This chain joins TRBV2 and TRBJ1-6, with 7 positions matching TRBD1. Germline CDR1 reads SNHLY; CDR2 reads FYNNEI. J lost 4 bases, V lost 4 bases, and 10 bases had no gene match. The length of the CDR3 is 17 residues. This CDR3 is CASSAFLPDRYNSPLHF. The CDR3 region has the DNA TGTGCCAGCAGTGCTTTTCTTCCGGACAGGTATAATTCACCCCTCCACTTT.

The rearrangement links TRBV18 to TRBJ1-3, with 9 bases fitting TRBD1. There are 13 residues in the CDR3. Germline V lookup: CDR1 KGHSH, CDR2 LQKENI. The V and J ends lost 4 bases and 6 bases, in that order; junction bases with no gene match: 1. The DNA of the CDR3 is TGTGCCAGCTCACGGACAGGGGTAAACACCATATATTTT. Translating gives CASSRTGVNTIYF.

V gene TRBV6-5 combines with J gene TRBJ2-7; tentative D call: TRBD2 (5 bases). Trimming pared 7 bases from V and 9 bases from J, leaving 22 bases between. The CDR3 contains 14 residues. Germline values: CDR1 MNHEY, CDR2 SVGAGI. For the CDR3, the DNA is TGTGCCAGCATAAAGGACTTTTCCCCCCTCGGGCAGTACTTC. It translates to CASIKDFSPLGQYF.

The V call is TRBV4-1, the J call TRBJ1-4; TRBD1 agrees at 7 bases. From germline, CDR1 is MGHRA and CDR2 YSYEKL. This CDR3 region has 16 residues. V gave up 3 bases and J gave up 8 bases; unmatched junction bases: 12. CDR3 nucleotide sequence: TGCGCCAGCAGCCAGGCAATTAGACAGGGTGGCGAAAAACTGTTTTTT. This sequence encodes CASSQAIRQGGEKLFF.

The gene calls are TRBV4-1 and TRBJ2-3, with a tentative D call TRBD2 (6 bases). V gave up 5 bases and J gave up 3 bases, with 9 bases separating them. The CDR3 totals 13 residues. The germline CDR1 and CDR2 sequences are MGHRA and YSYEKL. The DNA for the CDR3 is TGCGCCAGCAGCTCTAGCGTAACAGATACGCAGTATTTT. It specifies CASSSSVTDTQYF.

This chain connects TRBV12-2 to TRBJ1-6; the table's D call, TRBD1, was not checked against the DNA. TRBV12-2 is a recognized pseudogene. The CDR3 spans 15 residues. The CDR3 loop is CASRPPGQLNSPLHF. DNA for the CDR3: TGTGCAAGTCGCCCCCCGGGACAGCTTAATTCACCCCTCCACTTT.